The next 32 T cell receptor beta chains were all read from a single sample in a study of graft-versus-host responses after intestinal transplantation. Antigens for these TCRs are unknown. Profiled with immunoSEQ multiplex PCR; TCRdb holds only in-frame clones, not every one. Among over 75,000 clones listed, about 89% were seen once. Sequenced material: unstimulated CD4+ T cells sorted from spleen or lymph node cells, taken before intestinal transplant. The origin of the receptors is a human donor who received an intestinal transplant.

CDR3 nucleotide sequence: TGTGCCAGCAGCTTGTATGGCGGGGGGCTTTACAATGAGCAGTTCTTC. Protein product: CASSLYGGGLYNEQFF. The chain combines TRBV5-6 with TRBJ2-1; 8 nucleotides line up with TRBD2. CDR1 and CDR2 from the germline V gene are SGHDT and YYEEEE. V shed 1 base and J 4 bases; nucleotides not matched to a gene: 7. The CDR3 has 16 residues.

V is TRBV28 and J is TRBJ1-5; a possible D gene is TRBD1 (5 bases). Germline V lookup: CDR1 MDHEN, CDR2 SYDVKM. V was trimmed by 5 bases and J by 7 bases, leaving 18 bases between them. The CDR3 loop spans 15 amino acids. For the CDR3, the DNA is TGTGCCAGCAGTGAACGGGCAGGGTGGGCCCAGCCCCAGCATTTT. This translates into CASSERAGWAQPQHF.

This sequence joins TRBV9 and TRBJ1-2; D perhaps matches TRBD1 (5 bases). The CDR3 is 16 amino acids. The V and J ends lost 0 bases and 8 bases respectively, with 20 bases between them. CDR1 SGDLS and CDR2 YYNGEE come from the germline V gene. The CDR3 sequence: CASSVEPRGEGEGYTF. In DNA form, the CDR3 reads TGTGCCAGCAGCGTAGAGCCCCGGGGGGAAGGGGAAGGCTACACCTTC.

V gene TRBV27 combines with J gene TRBJ2-1; 9 nucleotides align to TRBD1. CDR3 length: 14 amino acids. The germline gives CDR1 MNHEY, CDR2 SMNVEV (reference sequence). V trimming: 4 bases; J trimming: 7 bases; junction bases outside the gene matches: 5. The CDR3, as DNA: TGTGCCAGCAGTTCGGACAGGGGTGGGAATGAGCAGTTCTTC. It codes for CASSSDRGGNEQFF.

This clone has just one count. The chain carries TRBV10-3 and TRBJ2-3, with 7 nucleotides matching TRBD2. The V gene end was trimmed by 8 bases and the J gene end by 2 bases; junction bases not matched to a gene: 13. From germline, CDR1 is ENHRY and CDR2 SYGVKD. This CDR3 is built from 16 residues. This CDR3 reads CAIGGEVSSNTDTQYF. Written as DNA, the CDR3 is TGTGCCATCGGGGGGGAGGTATCTTCCAACACAGATACGCAGTATTTT.

J is TRBJ1-2 and V is TRBV5-1; D is unresolved. This CDR3 is 14 amino acids long. CDR1 and CDR2 (germline): SGHRS, YFSETQ. Between the trimmed V and J ends, which lost 1 base and 3 bases, there was a span of 10 bases. CDR3: CASSLRAGDYGYTF. Written as DNA, the CDR3 is TGCGCCAGCAGCTTGCGCGCAGGTGACTATGGCTACACCTTC. Based on the CDR3 plus reference TRBV5-1 and TRBJ1-2, the full variable domain is KAGVTQTPRYLIKTRGQQVTLSCSPISGHRSVSWYQQTPGQGLQFLFEYFSETQRNKGNFPGRFSGRQFSNSRSEMNVSTLELGDSALYLCASSLRAGDYGYTFGSGTRLTVV.

The rearrangement joins TRBV7-9 to TRBJ2-1; D unresolved. CDR1 and CDR2 from the germline V gene are SEHNR and FQNEAQ (reference sequence). The CDR3 extends over 17 amino acids. Between the trimmed V and J ends, which lost 0 bases and 4 bases, there was a span of 16 bases. CDR3 in amino acids: CASSLAGKAGSYNEQFF. The CDR3 nucleotides are TGTGCCAGCAGCTTAGCGGGCAAGGCCGGCTCATACAATGAGCAGTTCTTC.

The chain combines TRBV2 with TRBJ2-1; TRBD1 matches at 7 bases. Germline lookup yields CDR1 SNHLY and CDR2 FYNNEI. V lost 5 bases, J lost 7 bases, and 5 bases stayed unmatched. The CDR3 sequence is 13 residues long. The CDR3 reads CASSWQGVNEQFF. CDR3 bases: TGTGCCAGCAGTTGGCAGGGGGTAAATGAGCAGTTCTTC.

The rearrangement joins TRBV27 to TRBJ2-1; TRBD1 might be the D (6 bases). CDR3 length: 12 amino acids. Germline V gene sequence: CDR1 MNHEY, CDR2 SMNVEV (reference sequence). The ends were cut back, 3 bases at V and 14 bases at J, with 14 bases in the middle. The DNA of the CDR3 is TGTGCCAGCAGTTTGAATGGGGGCGTCGAGTTCTTC. Its translation is CASSLNGGVEFF.

This chain joins TRBV30 and TRBJ2-5, with D hard to call. Looked up from germline, CDR1 is GTSNPN and CDR2 is SVGIG (reference sequence). The CDR3 loop spans 11 amino acids. Trimming shortened V by 0 bases and J by 5 bases, and 4 bases separated the two germline ends. This CDR3 is CAWSVSETQYF. The CDR3 region has the DNA TGTGCCTGGAGTGTATCGGAGACCCAGTACTTC.

CDR3 protein: CASSVGWTGAYGYTF. In DNA, the CDR3 is TGTGCCAGCAGCGTAGGGTGGACAGGGGCCTATGGCTACACCTTC. The rearrangement links TRBV9 to TRBJ1-2; the match to TRBD1 covers 9 bases. CDR1 SGDLS and CDR2 YYNGEE come from the germline V gene. This CDR3 contains 15 residues. With V trimmed by 0 bases and J by 4 bases, 4 bases remained unmatched.

This sequence joins TRBV5-4 and TRBJ2-3; TRBD1 might be the D (5 bases). The CDR3 is 12 residues long. V lost 5 bases and J 5 bases, leaving 9 bases between the germline ends. Germline CDR1 and CDR2: SGHNT and YYREEE (reference sequence). The DNA of the CDR3 is TGTGCCAGCAGTTCACAGGAAGATACGCAGTATTTT. The encoded protein is CASSSQEDTQYF.

V is TRBV9 and J is TRBJ1-1; D perhaps matches TRBD1 (6 bases). The CDR3 sequence is 13 residues long. Trimming took 4 bases from V and 5 from J, leaving 12 bases between them. Germline V gene lookup returns CDR1 SGDLS and CDR2 YYNGEE. CDR3 nucleotide sequence: TGTGCCAGCAGCCCTCGACAGGAAACTGAAGCTTTCTTT. Translated: CASSPRQETEAFF.

The rearrangement uses TRBV7-9 and TRBJ2-2; 7 bases match TRBD2. The V gene end was trimmed by 5 bases and the J gene end by 4 bases; junction bases not matched to a gene: 13. The CDR3 is made up of 17 amino acids. Germline loops: CDR1 SEHNR, CDR2 FQNEAQ (reference sequence). The CDR3 loop is CASSPLAVLRSTGELFF. CDR3 coding DNA: TGTGCCAGCAGCCCCCTAGCGGTCTTACGTAGCACCGGGGAGCTGTTTTTT.

This clone has just one count. Written as DNA, the CDR3 is TGTGCCATTCAAGCGGGGGTTAACTACGAGCAGTACTTC. Its protein is CAIQAGVNYEQYF. This chain links TRBV10-3 with TRBJ2-7; 8 bases match TRBD2. The CDR3 consists of 13 residues. V shed 9 bases, J shed 3 bases, and the junction held 7 bases outside the gene matches. Per the germline V gene, CDR1 is ENHRY and CDR2 is SYGVKD.

The CDR3 DNA reads as TGTGCCAGCAGAGGCGGAAACACCGGGGAGCTGTTTTTT. As protein: CASRGGNTGELFF. The V call is TRBV27, the J call TRBJ2-2; D gene ambiguous. The CDR3 length is 13 residues. Trimming stripped 6 bases from V and 2 bases from J, with 7 bases between. Germline V CDR1 and CDR2: MNHEY, SMNVEV (reference sequence).

The chain employs TRBV28 and TRBJ1-5; D gene ambiguous. Germline loops: CDR1 MDHEN, CDR2 SYDVKM. The CDR3 contains 17 residues. V was clipped by 3 bases and J by 4 bases, with 19 bases between them. CDR3 in DNA: TGTGCCAGCAGTTTCTCGGGATCCCGAACCTCTAATCAGCCCCAGCATTTT. It translates to CASSFSGSRTSNQPQHF.

The chain couples TRBV21-1 to TRBJ2-1; TRBD1 reflects the table's D call only, with no check against the DNA. TRBV21-1 is marked as a pseudogene. There are 18 residues in the CDR3. The CDR3 bases are TGTGCCAGCAGCGAGACGTTTGTGGAAACGGGACAGGGGTCCCAGCAGTTCTTC. Encoded protein: CASSETFVETGQGSQQFF.

In this sample, this clone turned up once. The V call is TRBV5-1, the J call TRBJ2-6, with 8 bases fitting TRBD1. Trimming at V came to 6 bases and at J to 0 bases, leaving 26 bases not matched to a gene. Germline CDR1 reads SGHRS; CDR2 reads YFSETQ. The CDR3 sequence is 23 residues long. The CDR3 sequence is CASTSHQVGQGLLGSSGANVLTF. For the CDR3, the DNA is TGCGCCAGCACCTCACATCAAGTCGGACAGGGATTATTAGGAAGCTCTGGGGCCAACGTCCTGACTTTC.

The chain has TRBV28 and TRBJ2-7; 7 positions match TRBD1. This CDR3 contains 17 residues. The ends lost 4 bases at V and 3 bases at J; junction bases unmatched: 15. Germline loops: CDR1 MDHEN, CDR2 SYDVKM. CDR3 nucleotides: TGTGCCAGCAGTTGGGGCCCCGCGGGCACAGGGGACTACGAGCAGTACTTC. Translated, it gives CASSWGPAGTGDYEQYF.

This chain uses TRBV7-3 with TRBJ2-7; 8 bases map to TRBD2. V dropped 1 base and J dropped 6; count of bases not matched to a gene: 8. Germline CDR1 is SGHTA and CDR2 is FQGTGA. CDR3 length: 15 residues. The CDR3 nucleotides are TGTGCCAGCAGCTTAAAAGGTAGCGGGATCCCCGAGCAGTACTTC. It codes for CASSLKGSGIPEQYF.

V and J are TRBV29-1 and TRBJ2-7; 8 bases line up with TRBD1. Germline lookup yields CDR1 SQVTM and CDR2 ANQGSEA. V shed 4 bases, J shed 6 bases, and the junction held 11 bases outside the gene matches. The CDR3 runs 14 residues. The CDR3 reads CSVGAFGTGGEQYF. The CDR3 DNA follows: TGCAGCGTTGGAGCATTTGGGACAGGTGGCGAGCAGTACTTC.

This clone was seen more than once but under ten times. The V gene is TRBV19, the J gene TRBJ1-5; 12 nucleotides agree with TRBD1. V was pared by 8 bases and J by 6 bases, with 17 bases of the junction left unmatched. The germline CDR1 and CDR2 sequences are LNHDA and SQIVND (reference sequence). The CDR3 extends over 18 amino acids. The CDR3 DNA reads as TGTGCCAGTCGACCCGGGACAGGGGGCTTGGTAGGGATTCAGCCCCAGCATTTT. It translates to CASRPGTGGLVGIQPQHF.

The chain recombines TRBV7-9 with TRBJ2-7; 9 bases fit TRBD1. This CDR3 has 15 amino acids. V dropped 5 bases and J dropped 0; count of bases not matched to a gene: 5. CDR1 and CDR2 from the germline V gene are SEHNR and FQNEAQ (reference sequence). CDR3 sequence reads: CASSPGTGLSYEQYF. The CDR3 region has the DNA TGTGCCAGCAGCCCAGGGACAGGGCTCTCCTACGAGCAGTACTTC. Looking up the rest from reference TRBV7-9 and TRBJ2-7 gives the full variable domain: DTGVSQNPRHKITKRGQNVTFRCDPISEHNRLYWYRQTLGQGPEFLTYFQNEAQLEKSRLLSDRFSAERPKGSFSTLEIQRTEQGDSAMYLCASSPGTGLSYEQYFGPGTRLTVT.

This chain links TRBV30 with TRBJ1-1; D is uncertain. CDR3 length equals 12 residues. Germline V lookup: CDR1 GTSNPN, CDR2 SVGIG (reference sequence). V gave up 7 bases and J gave up 1 base, with 10 bases separating them. CDR3 amino acids: CASDRGNTEAFF. CDR3 DNA sequence: TGTGCCTCGGACCGGGGGAACACTGAAGCTTTCTTT.

Comments on this clone: The sample has other DNA sequences that encode this CDR3 too. This chain links TRBV6-5 with TRBJ2-5; TRBD2 is a possible D gene (5 bases). CDR3 size: 14 residues. Germline values: CDR1 MNHEY, CDR2 SVGAGI. V gave up 2 bases and J gave up 4 bases, with 11 bases separating them. CDR3: CASSYLAGGETQYF. The CDR3 coding sequence is TGTGCCAGCAGTTACCTAGCAGGTGGAGAGACCCAGTACTTC.

The CDR3 DNA sequence: TGTGCCAGTAGGCACACAGATTTCTATGGCTACACCTTC. It translates to CASRHTDFYGYTF. The chain carries TRBV19 and TRBJ1-2; no clear D. V shed 6 bases and J shed 4 bases, with 12 bases lying between them. CDR1 is LNHDA, CDR2 SQIVND, per germline (reference sequence). This CDR3 is 13 amino acids long.

The V call is TRBV5-1, the J call TRBJ2-2; TRBD1 aligns across 8 bases. The junction had 7 bases not matched to a gene; V was cut back by 3 bases and J by 6 bases. This CDR3 is 15 amino acids long. Germline V gene lookup returns CDR1 SGHRS and CDR2 YFSETQ. CDR3 protein: CASSSRTGKAGELFF. DNA of the CDR3: TGCGCCAGCAGCTCCCGGACAGGGAAGGCCGGGGAGCTGTTTTTT.

The chain is built from TRBV2 and TRBJ2-3, with a weak D call TRBD2 (6 bases). V was clipped by 0 bases and J by 2 bases, with 15 bases between them. The CDR3 runs 17 residues. CDR1 is SNHLY, CDR2 FYNNEI, per germline. CDR3 sequence reads: CASSEATTGRNTDTQYF. CDR3 sequence (DNA): TGTGCCAGCAGTGAAGCGACGACCGGGAGAAACACAGATACGCAGTATTTT.

The V call is TRBV5-6, the J call TRBJ2-6; perhaps TRBD2 as D (5 bases). The germline V gene encodes CDR1 SGHDT and CDR2 YYEEEE. The CDR3 loop spans 19 amino acids. Between the trimmed V and J ends, which lost 0 bases and 0 bases, there was a span of 16 bases. The CDR3 region has the DNA TGTGCCAGCAGCTTGGATTGGCGGCGTGGGAGCTCTGGGGCCAACGTCCTGACTTTC. Residues: CASSLDWRRGSSGANVLTF.

This chain uses TRBV21-1 with TRBJ2-2; the listed D gene, TRBD2, was not tested against the DNA. TRBV21-1 is described as a pseudogene. CDR3 length: 17 residues. The CDR3 region has the DNA TGTGCCAGCAGCAAAGGCAGGCGGGGGCCGAGTACCGGGGAGCTGTTTTTT. It is translated as CASSKGRRGPSTGELFF.

The J gene is TRBJ2-2, the V gene TRBV6-1; 9 nucleotides agree with TRBD1. CDR1 MNHNS and CDR2 SASEGT come from the germline V gene. After removal of 4 bases from V and 8 bases from J, the junction contained 5 bases not matched to a gene. The CDR3 has 14 amino acids. The CDR3 region is CASSVQGASGELFF. The DNA for the CDR3 is TGTGCCAGCAGTGTACAGGGGGCGAGTGGGGAGCTGTTTTTT.